The clone carrying this T cell receptor beta chain came up a few times. Sample-barcoded 5' priming and a J-beta primer mix drove a second PCR of 7 to 11 cycles. TCRdb re-derived calls from the 5' RACE reads in MiXCR, one entry per CDR3 protein. The table lists fewer than 1,200,000 distinct CDR3 sequences, under 30% of them singletons. This sample stems from a study of blood T cells in healthy people across ages. Separately, the same data were catalogued under a study of T cells of mothers and their children.

The TCR originated in a girl aged 2 to 10 in good health. Sequenced: blood.

CDR3 residues: CASSKQGPYNEQFF. CDR3 sequence (DNA): TGTGCCAGCAGCAAACAGGGTCCATACAATGAGCAGTTCTTC. This chain connects TRBV7-8 to TRBJ2-1; D might be TRBD1 (6 bases). The length of the CDR3 is 14 residues. Germline-derived CDR1 and CDR2 are SGHVS and FQNEAQ. The V and J ends lost 5 bases and 4 bases respectively, with 12 bases between them.